These T cell receptor beta chains were read from a single sample in a study of pediatric ulcerative colitis. TCRdb's table, derived via immunoSEQ multiplex PCR, lists solely in-frame clones and lacks some. The profile shows about 64,000 clones, about 80% of them singletons. Sequencing used blood. The source of these receptors is a boy younger than 18 with moderate ulcerative colitis. Both conserved end residues are part of each CDR3. A D gene is named only where the DNA matches it firmly. The size field is filled for only some rows; it gives once, few, many or a size class.

>TRBV11-2|-|TRBJ2-1|-
TGTGCCAGCAGCTTTAGTTCGGGTGAGCAGTTCTTC
CASSFSSGEQFF
>TRBV4-1|TRBD1|TRBJ2-2|-
TGCGCCAGCGGCCGGGACAGGGTTCACACCGGGGAGCTGTTTTTT
CASGRDRVHTGELFF
>TRBV7-3|-|TRBJ2-1|-
TGTGCCAGCAGCTTAACGTTAACGGGGAATGAGCAGTTCTTC
CASSLTLTGNEQFF
>TRBV15|-|TRBJ2-7|few
TGTGCCACCAGCAGGGAGGGATACGAGCAGTACTTC
CATSREGYEQYF
>TRBV20-1|-|TRBJ2-7|-
TGCAGTGCTACAGGGGACTACGAGCAGTACTTC
CSATGDYEQYF
>TRBV29-1|-|TRBJ1-1|-
TGCAGCGTTGCGGGTCCAGCTTTCTTT
CSVAGPAFF
>TRBV4-3|-|TRBJ2-2|-
TGCGCCAGCAGCCAAGATCCCGTCGGGGCCGCGAACACCGGGGAGCTGTTTTTT
CASSQDPVGAANTGELFF
>TRBV27|-|TRBJ1-6|-
TGTGCCAGGTCTACTGCGGGACGGGAAAATTCACCCCTCCACTTT
CARSTAGRENSPLHF
>TRBV10-2|TRBD1|TRBJ2-2|once
TGCGCCAGCAGTGACGGACAGGGGCTAAACACCGGGGAGCTGTTTTTT
CASSDGQGLNTGELFF
>TRBV25-1|TRBD1|TRBJ2-2|once
TGTGCCACCAGACAGGGGGCGAACACCGGGGAGCTGTTTTTT
CATRQGANTGELFF
>TRBV5-1|-|TRBJ1-3|-
TGCGCCAGCAGCTTGGCGTCTCTAGGAGGAAACACCATATATTTT
CASSLASLGGNTIYF
>TRBV6-1|-|TRBJ2-1|-
TGTGCCAGCAGTGAAGCGCCGTTGAACCTATGGAATGAGCAGTTCTTC
CASSEAPLNLWNEQFF
>TRBV28|TRBD1|TRBJ1-5|-
TGTGCCAGCAGTTCAGGGGGGGGCGGCAATCAGCCCCAGCATTTT
CASSSGGGGNQPQHF
>TRBV30|TRBD1|TRBJ2-5|-
TGTGCCTCGACGACAGGGGACTTGCGGGAGACCCAGTACTTC
CASTTGDLRETQYF
>TRBV15|-|TRBJ2-7|-
TGTGCCACCAGCAGAGTCGGCAGCTACGAGCAGTACTTC
CATSRVGSYEQYF
>TRBV2|-|TRBJ1-2|few
TGTGCCAGCAGCAGGACCGTCTATGGCTACACCTTC
CASSRTVYGYTF
>TRBV13|TRBD2|TRBJ2-1|-
TGTGCCAGCAGCCCACGTAGCGGGGAAGGGACCTACAATGAGCAGTTCTTC
CASSPRSGEGTYNEQFF
>TRBV7-2|-|TRBJ1-1|-
TGTGCCAGCAGCTTAGAGCGGGGCGCAGGGACTGAAGCTTTCTTT
CASSLERGAGTEAFF
>TRBV9|TRBD1|TRBJ1-1|-
TGTGCCAGCAGCCCACAGGGGGCCAGGCACACTGAAGCTTTCTTT
CASSPQGARHTEAFF
>TRBV20-1|-|TRBJ2-5|-
TGCAGTGCTAGAGATCTGGAGACCCAGTACTTC
CSARDLETQYF
>TRBV4-3|-|TRBJ2-5|once
TGCGCCAGCAGCCAAATCGCAGGGGCCGAAACGGAGACCCAGTACTTC
CASSQIAGAETETQYF
>TRBV18|-|TRBJ1-4|-
TGTGCCACCTCCGGGGGAACTAATGAAAAACTGTTTTTT
CATSGGTNEKLFF
>TRBV6-1|-|TRBJ2-4|-
TGTGCCAGCAGTGAAGCCGGTTTCCGGGGAACCAAAAACATTCAGTACTTC
CASSEAGFRGTKNIQYF
>TRBV4-2|-|TRBJ1-2|-
TGTGCCAGCAGCCAAGATCCAGGGGCTAACTATGGCTACACCTTC
CASSQDPGANYGYTF
>TRBV4-1|-|TRBJ1-5|-
TGCGCCAGCAGCCCCTCCATGGGGCCGAGCAATCAGCCCCAGCATTTT
CASSPSMGPSNQPQHF
>TRBV15|-|TRBJ1-1|-
TGTGCCACCAGCAGAGCGGACACGAACACTGAAGCTTTCTTT
CATSRADTNTEAFF